A selection of T cell receptor beta chains follows, all from one sample in a study of T cell repertoires in cytomegalovirus infection. TCRdb re-analysed the reads in MiXCR, keeping a single row per CDR3 protein. Of around 340,000 distinct CDR3 sequences detected, 29% appear once; the ten largest clones hold 20%. Antigens of these TCRs are unknown. This sample comprised cultured PBMCs, obtained from culture after CMV antigen stimulation. These receptors were obtained from a human donor in good health (CMV status not recorded). Some clones in this sample may be carry-over from other donors' samples. CDR3s leave out the opening cysteine and the closing phenylalanine or tryptophan. A D gene is named only where the DNA matches it firmly.

D gene: -
CDR3 length: 11
J gene: TRBJ1-6
V gene: TRBV12-3/TRBV12-4
CDR3 protein: ASSLALATPLH

D gene: -
CDR3 length: 14
J gene: TRBJ2-6
V gene: TRBV11-1
CDR3 protein: ASRSGLYSGANVLT

D gene: TRBD1
CDR3 length: 13
J gene: TRBJ1-2
V gene: TRBV6-1
CDR3 protein: ASSGRQGEVYGYT

D gene: TRBD1
CDR3 length: 14
J gene: TRBJ2-6
V gene: TRBV7-3
CDR3 protein: ASSDRVGSGANVLT

D gene: TRBD1
CDR3 length: 13
J gene: TRBJ1-2
V gene: TRBV6-1
CDR3 protein: ASSSPTGLGYGYT

D gene: TRBD1
CDR3 length: 10
J gene: TRBJ1-6
V gene: TRBV20-1
CDR3 protein: SARTGDSPLH

D gene: TRBD2
CDR3 length: 15
J gene: TRBJ2-3
V gene: TRBV7-2
CDR3 protein: ASSSLAGTISTDTQY

D gene: -
CDR3 length: 11
J gene: TRBJ1-2
V gene: TRBV7-3
CDR3 protein: ASSLVRGSGYT

D gene: TRBD2
CDR3 length: 17
J gene: TRBJ2-3
V gene: TRBV6-6
CDR3 protein: ASSYPPNSGGAGADTQY

D gene: -
CDR3 length: 10
J gene: TRBJ2-3
V gene: TRBV7-8
CDR3 protein: ASSLGVLACY

D gene: TRBD1
CDR3 length: 16
J gene: TRBJ1-5
V gene: TRBV7-8
CDR3 protein: ASSRPETGTGEDQPQH

D gene: -
CDR3 length: 13
J gene: TRBJ2-6
V gene: TRBV20-1
CDR3 protein: SAPLALSGANVLT

D gene: TRBD1
CDR3 length: 13
J gene: TRBJ1-1
V gene: TRBV5-1
CDR3 protein: ASSSGGVGQVEAF

D gene: -
CDR3 length: 14
J gene: TRBJ1-3
V gene: TRBV18
CDR3 protein: ASSLRTEGSGNTIY

D gene: TRBD1
CDR3 length: 17
J gene: TRBJ2-7
V gene: TRBV10-3
CDR3 protein: AISGPLTSRDRAFYEQY

D gene: -
CDR3 length: 9
J gene: TRBJ2-1
V gene: TRBV6-6
CDR3 protein: ASREGGGKF

D gene: TRBD2
CDR3 length: 14
J gene: TRBJ2-3
V gene: TRBV20-1
CDR3 protein: SARVTSGTNVDTQY

D gene: -
CDR3 length: 11
J gene: TRBJ1-6
V gene: TRBV20-1
CDR3 protein: SALQGNNSPLH

D gene: TRBD1
CDR3 length: 13
J gene: TRBJ1-6
V gene: TRBV14
CDR3 protein: ASSSGGWENSPLH

D gene: -
CDR3 length: 14
J gene: TRBJ1-2
V gene: TRBV7-8
CDR3 protein: ASSRTDLGPNYGYT

D gene: TRBD1
CDR3 length: 12
J gene: TRBJ2-7
V gene: TRBV6-6
CDR3 protein: ASSVGQGPNEQY

D gene: TRBD1
CDR3 length: 15
J gene: TRBJ1-6
V gene: TRBV20-1
CDR3 protein: SLRGQEESSYNSPLH

D gene: -
CDR3 length: 13
J gene: TRBJ2-7
V gene: TRBV6-1
CDR3 protein: ASSETGFSSYEQY

D gene: -
CDR3 length: 10
J gene: TRBJ2-7
V gene: TRBV6-6
CDR3 protein: ASSYSTFEQY

D gene: -
CDR3 length: 12
J gene: TRBJ2-1
V gene: TRBV10-3
CDR3 protein: AISEWGIANEQF

D gene: -
CDR3 length: 13
J gene: TRBJ2-3
V gene: TRBV24-1
CDR3 protein: ATSSYGTSTDTQY

D gene: TRBD1
CDR3 length: 13
J gene: TRBJ1-5
V gene: TRBV20-1
CDR3 protein: SAGRTGRGNQPQH

D gene: TRBD1
CDR3 length: 12
J gene: TRBJ1-1
V gene: TRBV7-2
CDR3 protein: ASSFWDRNTEAF

D gene: TRBD2
CDR3 length: 11
J gene: TRBJ2-1
V gene: TRBV7-3
CDR3 protein: ASRLSGSSEQF

D gene: -
CDR3 length: 9
J gene: TRBJ1-2
V gene: TRBV28
CDR3 protein: ASSTGVAGN

D gene: -
CDR3 length: 13
J gene: TRBJ1-5
V gene: TRBV7-3
CDR3 protein: ASSSQGFSNQPQH

D gene: TRBD1
CDR3 length: 13
J gene: TRBJ1-3
V gene: TRBV6-5
CDR3 protein: ASSYSQGVGNTIY

D gene: TRBD1
CDR3 length: 15
J gene: TRBJ1-1
V gene: TRBV2
CDR3 protein: ASTMEGQGVMNTEAF

D gene: -
CDR3 length: 11
J gene: TRBJ1-2
V gene: TRBV5-1
CDR3 protein: ASSLEGNYGYT

D gene: TRBD1
CDR3 length: 14
J gene: TRBJ2-6
V gene: TRBV7-9
CDR3 protein: ASSAGTGLGANVLT

D gene: -
CDR3 length: 10
J gene: TRBJ2-7
V gene: TRBV5-4
CDR3 protein: ASSLQGHEQY

D gene: -
CDR3 length: 13
J gene: TRBJ1-5
V gene: TRBV7-2
CDR3 protein: ASSPTGYSNQPQH

D gene: TRBD2
CDR3 length: 13
J gene: TRBJ2-1
V gene: TRBV20-1
CDR3 protein: SARDAGTRLDEQF

D gene: -
CDR3 length: 12
J gene: TRBJ1-1
V gene: TRBV6-1
CDR3 protein: ASTRGVPGFEAF

D gene: TRBD1
CDR3 length: 13
J gene: TRBJ2-7
V gene: TRBV5-1
CDR3 protein: ASRPGQGRVYEQY

D gene: TRBD2
CDR3 length: 12
J gene: TRBJ2-1
V gene: TRBV30
CDR3 protein: AWGLVWGNNEQF

D gene: -
CDR3 length: 11
J gene: TRBJ2-3
V gene: TRBV15
CDR3 protein: ATGGAYPDTQY

D gene: TRBD2
CDR3 length: 16
J gene: TRBJ2-1
V gene: TRBV7-9
CDR3 protein: ASSPPPGSGSAYNEQF

D gene: -
CDR3 length: 11
J gene: TRBJ2-7
V gene: TRBV7-9
CDR3 protein: ASREIENGEQY

D gene: -
CDR3 length: 14
J gene: TRBJ1-2
V gene: TRBV7-8
CDR3 protein: ASSLFRDPANYGYT

D gene: -
CDR3 length: 13
J gene: TRBJ2-1
V gene: TRBV4-2
CDR3 protein: ASSQGADSYNEQF

D gene: -
CDR3 length: 13
J gene: TRBJ2-1
V gene: TRBV10-3
CDR3 protein: AIKGGRDKDNEQF

D gene: -
CDR3 length: 14
J gene: TRBJ2-2
V gene: TRBV7-8
CDR3 protein: ASSSTRDRSTGELF

D gene: TRBD2
CDR3 length: 12
J gene: TRBJ2-1
V gene: TRBV20-1
CDR3 protein: SASSSGSYNEQF

D gene: -
CDR3 length: 13
J gene: TRBJ1-4
V gene: TRBV7-2
CDR3 protein: ASSPWTATNEKLF

D gene: -
CDR3 length: 11
J gene: TRBJ2-3
V gene: TRBV12-3/TRBV12-4
CDR3 protein: ASKGSLVDTQY